A single sample is the source of the 26 T cell receptor beta chains below, sequenced in a study of cytomegalovirus exposure and HLA in healthy donors. 13 Jbeta primers and 60 Vbeta primers were used for the PCR. The method was immunoSEQ multiplex PCR; TCRdb's version includes in-frame clones alone and lacks a portion of them. The sample holds about 82,000 clones, around 10% seen once. The sequenced material came from PBMCs. The receptors stem from a man aged 55 to 69 in good health and CMV-seropositive.

The rearrangement uses TRBV28 and TRBJ2-1; TRBD2 matches 11 bases. The CDR3 spans 16 residues. Germline lookup yields CDR1 MDHEN and CDR2 SYDVKM. The V and J ends lost 2 bases and 5 bases, in that order; junction bases with no gene match: 5. CDR3 amino acids: CASSLLAGGINNEQFF. CDR3 coding DNA: TGTGCCAGCAGTTTACTAGCGGGAGGAATCAACAATGAGCAGTTCTTC.

The chain uses TRBV4-1 and TRBJ1-1; 7 bases are a match to TRBD1. Trimming took 5 bases from V and 0 from J; bases not matched to a gene: 9. CDR3 size: 16 residues. Looked up from germline, CDR1 is MGHRA and CDR2 is YSYEKL. The chain's CDR3 is CASSKQVQGVNTEAFF. For the CDR3, the DNA is TGCGCCAGCAGCAAACAGGTTCAGGGGGTGAACACTGAAGCTTTCTTT.

This clone was picked up a small number of times. The V call is TRBV27, the J call TRBJ2-3, with D possibly being TRBD2 (6 bases). In germline, CDR1 is MNHEY, CDR2 SMNVEV (reference sequence). There are 15 residues in the CDR3. Between the trimmed V and J ends, which lost 4 bases and 4 bases, there was a span of 15 bases. The CDR3 DNA reads TGTGCCAGCAGTTCGCAGGGAGGAGTTCCAGATACGCAGTATTTT. Its protein is CASSSQGGVPDTQYF.

As concerns this clone: The CDR3 does not end in the conserved phenylalanine or tryptophan, so this is likely a read error. The rearrangement joins TRBV27 to TRBJ2-3; D unresolved. CDR1 MNHEY and CDR2 SMNVEV come from the germline V gene (reference sequence). The CDR3 runs to 13 residues. The CDR3 DNA reads as TGTGACAGAAGTTATATCCACACAGATACGCAGTATGTT. This sequence encodes CDRSYIHTDTQYV.

The chain combines TRBV14 with TRBJ1-2; tentatively, D is TRBD1 (5 bases). Trimming pared 2 bases from V and 6 bases from J, leaving 13 bases between. This CDR3 contains 14 residues. CDR1 and CDR2 from the germline V gene are SGHDN and FVKESK. The CDR3 region is CASSQLRGSDGYTF. CDR3 nucleotide sequence: TGTGCCAGCAGCCAACTTCGGGGGAGCGATGGCTACACCTTC.

This clone was detected only a few times. V is TRBV5-1 and J is TRBJ2-7, with D possibly matching TRBD2 (6 bases). Trimming removed 2 bases at V and 1 base at J, with 13 bases between. This CDR3 spans 15 amino acids. Germline CDR1 and CDR2: SGHRS and YFSETQ. In DNA, the CDR3 is TGCGCCAGCAGCTTACAGGCGGGGAAGTCCTACGAGCAGTACTTC. It codes for CASSLQAGKSYEQYF.

The chain joins TRBV30 to TRBJ2-4; no firm D call. The CDR3 length is 15 residues. Looked up from germline, CDR1 is GTSNPN and CDR2 is SVGIG (reference sequence). V was trimmed by 0 bases and J by 0 bases, leaving 9 bases between them. The CDR3 reads CAWSVGRLAKNIQYF. DNA for the CDR3: TGTGCCTGGAGTGTGGGCCGGTTAGCCAAAAACATTCAGTACTTC.

The CDR3 reads CAWRVGGVDQPQHF. The CDR3 coding sequence is TGTGCCTGGAGAGTCGGGGGTGTGGATCAGCCCCAGCATTTT. The chain joins TRBV30 to TRBJ1-5; maybe TRBD1 (5 bases). The CDR3 sequence is 14 residues long. Trimming left V 3 bases short and J 5 bases short, with 14 bases between. In germline, CDR1 is GTSNPN, CDR2 SVGIG (reference sequence). The complete variable domain, with remaining parts taken from reference TRBV30 and TRBJ1-5, reads SQTIHQWPATLVQPVGSPLSLECTVEGTSNPNLYWYRQAAGRGLQLLFYSVGIGQISSEVPQNLSASRPQDRQFILSSKKLLLSDSGFYLCAWRVGGVDQPQHFGDGTRLSIL.

This clone was counted only a few times. The V and J genes are TRBV19 and TRBJ1-5; D is unclear. The CDR3 consists of 16 residues. Germline loops: CDR1 LNHDA, CDR2 SQIVND (reference sequence). The V end was cut by 3 bases, the J end by 0 bases, with 12 bases between. The CDR3: CASSITRLSSNQPQHF. The CDR3 DNA reads TGTGCCAGTAGTATTACGAGGTTATCTAGCAATCAGCCCCAGCATTTT.

This sequence joins TRBV28 and TRBJ2-5; 13 bases map to TRBD2. The end of the DNA is better explained by TRBJ2-7, so the J call may be wrong. Germline CDR1 MDHEN, CDR2 SYDVKM. The CDR3 runs to 16 residues. Here the CDR3 DNA reads TGTGCCAGCAGTTTAACTAGCGGGAGGGTATTCTACGAGCAGTACTTC. Translation: CASSLTSGRVFYEQYF.

The V call is TRBV11-2, the J call TRBJ2-1, with 7 bases aligning to TRBD2. This CDR3 has 13 residues. V was pared by 1 base and J by 10 bases, with 4 bases of the junction left unmatched. Germline V gene data show CDR1 as SGHAT and CDR2 as FQNNGV. Here the CDR3 DNA reads TGTGCCAGCAGCTTAGGAGAAGCGGGGGAGCAGTTCTTC. As protein: CASSLGEAGEQFF.

As for this clone: The junction does not match germline at one end; this may be a read error. This rearrangement joins TRBV11-1 to TRBJ2-7; the match to TRBD2 covers 7 bases. Germline V gives CDR1 SGHAT, CDR2 FQDESV (reference sequence). The CDR3 has 12 amino acids. CDR3 DNA sequence: TGTGCCAGCGGGGACTACTCCTACGGGCAGTACTTC. It specifies CASGDYSYGQYF.

The chain has TRBV14 and TRBJ2-2; a possible D gene is TRBD1 (5 bases). V was cut by 5 bases and J by 4 bases, with 8 bases left in between. Per germline, CDR1 SGHDN and CDR2 FVKESK. This CDR3 has 13 amino acids. The CDR3 loop is CASSSTATGELFF. The DNA of the CDR3 is TGTGCCAGCAGCTCGACAGCCACCGGGGAGCTGTTTTTT.

The chain carries TRBV4-1 and TRBJ2-7; TRBD1 agrees at 8 bases. Germline assignment: CDR1 MGHRA and CDR2 YSYEKL. This CDR3 has 13 residues. V dropped 5 bases and J dropped 5; count of bases not matched to a gene: 5. CDR3 bases: TGCGCCAGCAGCTGGGCCAGGGGGCACGAGCAGTACGTC. It specifies CASSWARGHEQYV.

The CDR3 DNA is TGTGCCAGCAGACCACTCCGGGACTTCTACAATGAGCAGTTCTTC. It encodes CASRPLRDFYNEQFF. The V and J genes are TRBV6-5 and TRBJ2-1; perhaps TRBD2 as D (6 bases). V lost 6 bases, J lost 3 bases, and 15 bases lay in between. Germline V gene lookup returns CDR1 MNHEY and CDR2 SVGAGI. The CDR3 is made up of 15 amino acids.

The rearrangement uses TRBV5-4 and TRBJ2-3; 9 bases are shared with TRBD1. The CDR3 has 16 amino acids. The junction had 6 bases not matched to a gene; V was cut back by 2 bases and J by 2 bases. CDR1 and CDR2 from the germline V gene are SGHNT and YYREEE (reference sequence). CDR3 in amino acids: CASSFKTGGATDTQYF. The CDR3 DNA sequence: TGTGCCAGCAGCTTTAAGACAGGGGGTGCCACAGATACGCAGTATTTT. Together with reference TRBV5-4 and TRBJ2-3, the CDR3 gives the full variable domain: ETGVTQSPTHLIKTRGQQVTLRCSSQSGHNTVSWYQQALGQGPQFIFQYYREEENGRGNFPPRFSGLQFPNYSSELNVNALELDDSALYLCASSFKTGGATDTQYFGPGTRLTVL.

This clone appeared a few times. This rearrangement joins TRBV5-6 to TRBJ1-1, with D perhaps matching TRBD1 (6 bases). The germline V gene encodes CDR1 SGHDT and CDR2 YYEEEE. The CDR3 loop spans 13 amino acids. V dropped 0 bases and J dropped 3 bases, with 6 bases sitting between them. This CDR3 is CASSLDRDTEAFF. Here the CDR3 DNA reads TGTGCCAGCAGCTTGGACAGGGACACTGAAGCTTTCTTT.

In DNA, the CDR3 is TGTGCCAGCAGCCTACGGACAGGGGGAGGTGAGCAGTTCTTC. Residues: CASSLRTGGGEQFF. The rearrangement links TRBV7-2 to TRBJ2-1; TRBD1 aligns across 10 bases. V trimming: 5 bases; J trimming: 9 bases; junction bases outside the gene matches: 7. This CDR3 contains 14 residues. Germline CDR1 SGHTA, CDR2 FQGNSA.

This clone has only a few counts. The chain has TRBV6-5 and TRBJ1-3; a weak D match, TRBD1 (6 bases). The CDR3 extends over 14 amino acids. Germline CDR1 and CDR2: MNHEY and SVGAGI. Trimming left V 8 bases short and J 4 bases short, with 15 bases between. The chain's CDR3 is CASQKGGPGNTIYF. In DNA form, the CDR3 reads TGTGCCAGCCAAAAGGGGGGGCCCGGAAACACCATATATTTT.

In this sample, this clone turned up a few times. The conserved phenylalanine or tryptophan normally closing the CDR3 is absent here, so this likely arose from a read error. This chain connects TRBV7-9 to TRBJ1-1; 7 nucleotides match TRBD1. The germline CDR1 and CDR2 sequences are SEHNR and FQNEAQ (reference sequence). V gave up 5 bases and J gave up 5 bases; unmatched junction bases: 8. The length of the CDR3 is 14 residues. The CDR3 nucleotides are TGTGCCAGCAGCCAGACAGGGACGAAAACTGAAGCTTTCTTG. It encodes CASSQTGTKTEAFL.

In its sample, this clone was seen many times. V is TRBV5-1 and J is TRBJ2-1; D is possibly TRBD2 (7 bases). Germline V lookup: CDR1 SGHRS, CDR2 YFSETQ. The CDR3 has 15 amino acids. Trimming stripped 2 bases from V and 5 bases from J, with 14 bases between. CDR3 in DNA: TGCGCCAGCAGCTTTATAGGGGGGGTGAACAATGAGCAGTTCTTC. Translation: CASSFIGGVNNEQFF. Drawing the rest from reference TRBV5-1 and TRBJ2-1, the complete variable domain is KAGVTQTPRYLIKTRGQQVTLSCSPISGHRSVSWYQQTPGQGLQFLFEYFSETQRNKGNFPGRFSGRQFSNSRSEMNVSTLELGDSALYLCASSFIGGVNNEQFFGPGTRLTVL.

This clone has more than one count but fewer than ten. This rearrangement joins TRBV6-1 to TRBJ2-7, with a possible D match to TRBD1 (6 bases). Germline lookup yields CDR1 MNHNS and CDR2 SASEGT. The germline V and J ends were trimmed by 8 bases and 2 bases, with 16 bases remaining between them. The CDR3 extends over 14 amino acids. The CDR3: CASAPTGPTYEQYV. The CDR3 DNA reads as TGTGCCAGCGCTCCAACAGGGCCAACCTACGAGCAGTACGTC.

This clone was counted only a few times. This chain joins TRBV30 and TRBJ1-2, with TRBD1 matching 8 bases. The CDR3 contains 12 residues. The germline V gene has CDR1 GTSNPN and CDR2 SVGIG (reference sequence). With 1 base clipped from V and 6 bases from J, the junction kept 1 base outside the gene matches. The CDR3: CAWSAGGNGYTF. In DNA, the CDR3 is TGTGCCTGGAGTGCAGGGGGCAATGGCTACACCTTC.

V and J are TRBV10-3 and TRBJ2-5, with 7 positions matching TRBD1. Germline CDR1 is ENHRY and CDR2 is SYGVKD. The CDR3 consists of 13 residues. J gave up 2 bases and V 10 bases, and 7 bases lay outside the gene matches. CDR3 residues: CASAYRGQETQYF. For the CDR3, the DNA is TGTGCCAGCGCCTACAGGGGACAAGAGACCCAGTACTTC.

This clone has more than one count but fewer than ten. This rearrangement joins TRBV14 to TRBJ2-3, with D possibly being TRBD1 (7 bases). Germline assignment: CDR1 SGHDN and CDR2 FVKESK. The CDR3 spans 15 residues. The V and J ends lost 4 bases and 0 bases respectively, with 11 bases between them. CDR3 protein: CASSRQGGSTDTQYF. CDR3 nucleotide sequence: TGTGCCAGCAGCCGGCAGGGGGGAAGCACAGATACGCAGTATTTT.

The gene calls are TRBV5-4 and TRBJ2-7; 9 bases agree with TRBD1. Germline CDR1 reads SGHNT; CDR2 reads YYREEE (reference sequence). Trimming at V came to 2 bases and at J to 1 base, leaving 4 bases not matched to a gene. The CDR3 length is 15 residues. This CDR3 reads CASSFTGQGSYEQYF. In DNA form, the CDR3 reads TGTGCCAGCAGCTTCACAGGACAGGGGTCCTACGAGCAGTACTTC. Together with reference TRBV5-4 and TRBJ2-7, the CDR3 gives the full variable domain: ETGVTQSPTHLIKTRGQQVTLRCSSQSGHNTVSWYQQALGQGPQFIFQYYREEENGRGNFPPRFSGLQFPNYSSELNVNALELDDSALYLCASSFTGQGSYEQYFGPGTRLTVT.